These 6 T cell receptor beta chains share one sample of origin, sequenced in a study of T cell responses to AZD1222 COVID-19 vaccine. Clones were sequenced by immunoSEQ multiplex PCR, and TCRdb holds only the in-frame ones, with some missing. The table records approximately 120,000 clones, 93% of them present only once. Sample: peripheral blood, taken on day 0 of AZD1222 vaccination. All receptors derive from an adult in good health.

This chain links TRBV6-5 with TRBJ1-1; TRBD1 matches at 9 bases. V shed 2 bases, J shed 3 bases, and the junction held 7 bases outside the gene matches. The germline V gene has CDR1 MNHEY and CDR2 SVGAGI. The CDR3 runs to 16 residues. The chain's CDR3 is CASSYGPGQGYTEAFF. The CDR3 bases are TGTGCCAGCAGTTACGGGCCGGGACAGGGTTACACTGAAGCTTTCTTT.

The V and J genes are TRBV5-4 and TRBJ2-7; D call uncertain. The CDR3 is 15 amino acids. V lost 1 base to trimming and J lost 0 bases, with 11 bases between them. Germline V gene data show CDR1 as SGHNT and CDR2 as YYREEE (reference sequence). This chain's CDR3 is CASSLPGVSSYEQYF. In DNA, the CDR3 is TGTGCCAGCAGCTTGCCAGGAGTAAGCTCCTACGAGCAGTACTTC.

This CDR3 is CASSLHLAGIDEQYF. In DNA form, the CDR3 reads TGTGCCAGCAGCTTACATCTAGCGGGTATTGACGAGCAGTACTTC. The V gene is TRBV7-3, the J gene TRBJ2-7, with 8 positions matching TRBD2. V was pared by 2 bases and J by 5 bases, with 8 bases of the junction left unmatched. This CDR3 is 15 amino acids long. CDR1 is SGHTA, CDR2 FQGTGA, per germline. Full variable domain (rest looked up from reference TRBV7-3 and TRBJ2-7): GAGVSQTPSNKVTEKGKYVELRCDPISGHTALYWYRQSLGQGPEFLIYFQGTGAADDSGLPNDRFFAVRPEGSVSTLKIQRTERGDSAVYLCASSLHLAGIDEQYFGPGTRLTVT.

This clone was found a few times. The rearrangement uses TRBV27 and TRBJ1-2; 7 bases agree with TRBD1. Germline CDR1 and CDR2: MNHEY and SMNVEV (reference sequence). This CDR3 spans 14 amino acids. V lost 6 bases to trimming and J lost 4 bases; unmatched junction nucleotides: 8. The CDR3 nucleotides are TGTGCCAGCAGGCGCCCAGGGGGTGGCTATGGCTACACCTTC. It specifies CASRRPGGGYGYTF.

The chain combines TRBV10-2 with TRBJ2-5, with D perhaps matching TRBD1 or TRBD2 (5 bases each). This CDR3 spans 13 amino acids. Trimming removed 0 bases from V and 4 bases from J, with 6 bases in between. The germline gives CDR1 WSHSY, CDR2 SAAADI. CDR3 nucleotides: TGCGCCAGCAGTGAGTCTGGGGGAGAGACCCAGTACTTC. As protein: CASSESGGETQYF.

The rearrangement uses TRBV3-1 (or the pseudogene TRBV3-2) and TRBJ1-1, with 7 bases lining up with TRBD1. The CDR3 spans 15 residues. With V trimmed by 4 bases and J by 3 bases, 8 bases remained unmatched. From germline, CDR1 is LGHDT and CDR2 YNNKEL (reference sequence). CDR3 coding DNA: TGTGCCAGCAGCCTCATGGGACAGCATGACACTGAAGCTTTCTTT. It specifies CASSLMGQHDTEAFF.